Listed here are 30 T cell receptor beta chains from one sample, sequenced in a study of regulatory T cells in long-lasting Graves disease. The time point: newly diagnosed GD, antithyroid drugs for less than 3 months. Researchers made the TCR library from RNA that was extracted from PBMCs. Arm-PCR of CDR3 regions and iRepertoire HTBI primers were the basis on which TCR beta libraries were built. TCRdb reprocessed the multiplex PCR reads with MiXCR, giving one entry per CDR3 protein. The data hold about 430,000 distinct CDR3 sequences, with around 16% observed a single time. These data are also associated with another study on T cells in Graves' hyperthyroidism and ophthalmopathy.

The source material was peripheral blood mononuclear cells (PBMCs), sampled at new diagnosis, from a patient treated with antithyroid drugs. All receptors come from a woman aged 40 to 50 with Graves disease.

The sample holds many counts of this clonotype. The chain has TRBV11-2 and TRBJ1-1, with D maybe TRBD1 (5 bases). Trimming removed 0 bases at V and 4 bases at J, with 12 bases between. The CDR3 covers 15 residues. Germline loops: CDR1 SGHAT, CDR2 FQNNGV. The CDR3 sequence: CASSLDYRFFTEAFF. The CDR3 coding sequence is TGTGCCAGCAGCTTAGATTACAGGTTTTTCACTGAAGCTTTCTTT. Variable domain in full (rest from reference TRBV11-2 and TRBJ1-1): EAGVAQSPRYKIIEKRQSVAFWCNPISGHATLYWYQQILGQGPKLLIQFQNNGVVDDSQLPKDRFSAERLKGVDSTLKIQPAKLEDSAVYLCASSLDYRFFTEAFFGQGTRLTVV.

The V gene is TRBV6-5, the J gene TRBJ1-6; D remains ambiguous. Between the trimmed V and J ends, which lost 2 bases and 0 bases, there was a span of 14 bases. The CDR3 runs to 18 residues. CDR1 and CDR2 (germline): MNHEY, SVGAGI. The CDR3 DNA is TGTGCCAGCAGTTACGAACCGTTTATGAACTCCTATAATTCACCCCTCCACTTT. This gives the protein CASSYEPFMNSYNSPLHF.

In this sample, this clonotype turned up a few times. The chain joins TRBV7-2 to TRBJ1-1; D ambiguous. The CDR3 is 15 amino acids. V was clipped by 6 bases and J by 5 bases, with 19 bases between them. Looked up from germline, CDR1 is SGHTA and CDR2 is FQGNSA. The CDR3: CASSMGGGMGTEAFF. The CDR3 DNA reads TGTGCCAGCAGTATGGGAGGAGGAATGGGGACTGAAGCTTTCTTT. The full variable domain, rest sourced from reference TRBV7-2 and TRBJ1-1, is GAGVSQSPSNKVTEKGKDVELRCDPISGHTALYWYRQSLGQGLEFLIYFQGNSAPDKSGLPSDRFSAERTGGSVSTLTIQRTQQEDSAVYLCASSMGGGMGTEAFFGQGTRLTVV.

This clonotype has a count of ten or more. V is TRBV28 and J is TRBJ2-2; maybe TRBD2 (6 bases). The germline gives CDR1 MDHEN, CDR2 SYDVKM. Trimming took off 6 bases at V and 0 bases at J, with 11 bases between the two ends. This CDR3 spans 15 amino acids. The CDR3 loop is CASRISGTNTGELFF. The CDR3 nucleotides are TGTGCCAGCAGGATTAGCGGTACGAACACCGGGGAGCTGTTTTTT.

The V and J genes are TRBV14 and TRBJ2-1, with D possibly called TRBD1 or TRBD2 (5 bases each). Trimming left V 4 bases short and J 2 bases short, with 21 bases between. The CDR3 sequence is 18 residues long. The germline V gene encodes CDR1 SGHDN and CDR2 FVKESK. CDR3 DNA: TGTGCCAGCAGCCTCCTACCCGGGGCCCGGCCACCCTACAATGAGCAGTTCTTC. This sequence encodes CASSLLPGARPPYNEQFF. Full variable domain (missing parts from reference TRBV14 and TRBJ2-1): EAGVTQFPSHSVIEKGQTVTLRCDPISGHDNLYWYRRVMGKEIKFLLHFVKESKQDESGMPNNRFLAERTGGTYSTLKVQPAELEDSGVYFCASSLLPGARPPYNEQFFGPGTRLTVL.

This clonotype has only a few counts. The J gene is TRBJ1-5, the V gene TRBV4-2, with unresolved D. Deletions cut 0 bases from V and 3 bases from J, with 6 bases between. There are 14 residues in the CDR3. Germline lookup yields CDR1 LGHNA and CDR2 YNFKEQ. The CDR3 protein is CASSQDLTNQPQHF. CDR3 bases: TGTGCCAGCAGCCAAGATCTAACCAATCAGCCCCAGCATTTT.

This clonotype was seen a handful of times. The gene calls are TRBV5-4 and TRBJ2-3; 8 nucleotides agree with TRBD2. CDR1 is SGHNT and CDR2 is YYREEE in the germline V gene (reference sequence). Trimming removed 3 bases from V and 3 bases from J; junction bases left unmatched: 9. The CDR3 is made up of 16 amino acids. The CDR3 bases are TGTGCCAGCAGCTACCAGGTCGGGAGGGGTACAGATACGCAGTATTTT. The encoded protein is CASSYQVGRGTDTQYF.

In this sample, this clonotype turned up a few times. This is likely a read error, given that the CDR3 carries no conserved phenylalanine or tryptophan at its end. The limits of the CDR3 on the DNA are not certain, so only TCRdb's listed CDR3 is given. J is TRBJ1-2 and V is TRBV28; the tabulated D call, TRBD1, remains unverified against the DNA. CDR1 and CDR2 from the germline V gene are MDHEN and SYDVKM. The CDR3 is 11 residues long, ends included. This CDR3 reads CASSGQGAQTY.

This clonotype was recorded a few times. The V gene is TRBV19, the J gene TRBJ1-6, with 12 bases aligning to TRBD1. Germline CDR1 is LNHDA and CDR2 is SQIVND (reference sequence). CDR3 length: 15 residues. V gave up 4 bases and J gave up 7 bases; unmatched junction bases: 2. CDR3 amino acids: CASSTGTGGNSPLHF. The CDR3, as DNA: TGTGCCAGTAGTACCGGGACAGGGGGCAATTCACCCCTCCACTTT.

This clonotype was observed at least ten times. The chain recombines TRBV6-1 with TRBJ2-7; no firm D call. CDR1 and CDR2 from the germline V gene are MNHNS and SASEGT. V lost 8 bases and J lost 2, with 10 bases in between. The CDR3 totals 12 residues. The CDR3, as DNA: TGTGCCAGCGCCACAGAGACCTACGAGCAGTACTTC. This translates into CASATETYEQYF.

The rearrangement links TRBV12-3 or TRBV12-4 to TRBJ2-7; tentative D call: TRBD2 (6 bases). CDR3 length: 15 amino acids. Trimming removed 6 bases from V and 7 bases from J, with 22 bases in between. This chain's CDR3 is CASSDGVGPEGEQYF. The CDR3 nucleotides read TGTGCCAGCAGCGATGGTGTCGGACCGGAGGGGGAGCAGTACTTC.

This clonotype has ten or more counts. The CDR3 spells CASSRGDNLNYGYTF. CDR3 DNA: TGTGCCAGTAGTAGGGGGGACAATCTCAACTATGGCTACACCTTC. The chain has TRBV19 and TRBJ1-2, with D possibly being TRBD1 (6 bases). This CDR3 is 15 amino acids long. Germline V CDR1 and CDR2: LNHDA, SQIVND (reference sequence). V lost 4 bases and J lost 2, with 14 bases in between.

This clonotype was detected a few times. The chain joins TRBV11-3 to TRBJ2-2; 9 bases align to TRBD1. V was clipped by 5 bases and J by 9 bases; unmatched bases: 4. In germline, CDR1 is SGHNT, CDR2 YENEEA. This CDR3 is 13 amino acids long. The DNA for the CDR3 is TGTGCCAGCAGCAGGGGACAGGGTCGGGAGCTGTTTTTT. Amino acid sequence: CASSRGQGRELFF. The full variable domain, in which reference TRBV11-3 and TRBJ2-2 provide the parts outside the CDR3, is EAGVVQSPRYKIIEKKQPVAFWCNPISGHNTLYWYLQNLGQGPELLIRYENEEAVDDSQLPKDRFSAERLKGVDSTLKIQPAELGDSAVYLCASSRGQGRELFFGEGSRLTVL.

This clonotype showed up just a few times. This chain connects TRBV12-3 or TRBV12-4 to TRBJ1-5; a possible D gene is TRBD1 (6 bases). V gave up 6 bases and J gave up 6 bases, with 15 bases separating them. The CDR3 consists of 14 residues. This chain's CDR3 is CASSFDRTAQPQHF. The CDR3 DNA reads TGTGCCAGCAGCTTCGACAGGACAGCTCAGCCCCAGCATTTT.

This clonotype showed up just a few times. The gene calls are TRBV2 and TRBJ2-7; D possibly corresponds to TRBD1 (8 bases). The CDR3 sequence is 13 residues long. Germline-derived CDR1 and CDR2 are SNHLY and FYNNEI. V gave up 10 bases and J gave up 6 bases, with 19 bases separating them. DNA for the CDR3: TGTGCCACCAAGGCAGGGGGCGGGGGCGAGCAGTACTTC. This sequence encodes CATKAGGGGEQYF.

This clonotype was counted many times. This chain links TRBV7-9 with TRBJ1-2; 12 nucleotides line up with TRBD1. Germline trimming cut 3 bases from V and 7 bases from J; bases unmatched to any gene: 6. CDR3 length: 15 residues. In germline, CDR1 is SEHNR, CDR2 FQNEAQ (reference sequence). The CDR3 sequence is CASSFGTGGAGGYTF. CDR3 DNA sequence: TGTGCCAGCAGCTTCGGGACAGGGGGCGCGGGTGGCTACACCTTC.

This clonotype came up a few times. This chain joins TRBV5-4 and TRBJ2-3; the match to TRBD2 covers 14 bases. The CDR3 has 16 residues. Losses at the gene ends were 4 bases for V and 5 bases for J; bases not matched to a gene: 6. Germline assignment: CDR1 SGHNT and CDR2 YYREEE (reference sequence). This CDR3 is CASSKGLAGAQDTQYF. In DNA, the CDR3 is TGTGCCAGCAGCAAGGGACTAGCGGGAGCTCAAGATACGCAGTATTTT.

Turning to this clonotype: Since a far larger clone is one base different, this is likely a read error. No conserved phenylalanine or tryptophan is present at the end of the CDR3, so a read error is the likely explanation. The chain carries TRBV11-1 and TRBJ2-1; the D gene is possibly TRBD1 (6 bases). The length of the CDR3 is 15 residues. V was shortened by 3 bases and J by 4 bases, with 13 bases between the two germline ends. Germline CDR1 reads SGHAT; CDR2 reads FQDESV (reference sequence). CDR3 sequence: CASSFDPQGYNEQFV. The CDR3 coding sequence is TGTGCCAGCAGCTTCGACCCCCAGGGGTACAATGAGCAGTTCGTC.

The rearrangement uses TRBV6-1 and TRBJ1-2; 7 positions match TRBD1. Germline V gives CDR1 MNHNS, CDR2 SASEGT. The length of the CDR3 is 17 residues. V lost 5 bases, J lost 7 bases, and 19 bases stayed unmatched. The CDR3 DNA is TGTGCCAGCAGTACCCTCGGGACAGCGCCTGAGGTGGTTGGCTACACCTTC. Protein: CASSTLGTAPEVVGYTF.

This clonotype was seen repeatedly, ten times or more. The rearrangement uses TRBV28 and TRBJ2-2; 9 bases align to TRBD2. CDR3 length equals 16 residues. V was pared by 8 bases and J by 3 bases, with 10 bases of the junction left unmatched. Per the germline V gene, CDR1 is MDHEN and CDR2 is SYDVKM. This CDR3 reads CASSPTRTSDTGELFF. DNA for the CDR3: TGTGCCAGCTCCCCGACCAGGACTAGCGACACCGGGGAGCTGTTTTTT.

The rearrangement links TRBV24-1 to TRBJ2-2; D unclear. V was trimmed by 4 bases and J by 7 bases, leaving 9 bases between them. This CDR3 is built from 13 residues. Per germline, CDR1 KGHDR and CDR2 SFDVKD. This chain's CDR3 is CATSEIEFGELFF. For the CDR3, the DNA is TGTGCCACCAGTGAAATCGAGTTCGGGGAGCTGTTTTTT.

This clonotype showed up many times. The J gene is TRBJ2-7, the V gene TRBV24-1; 10 positions match TRBD1. The trim removed 4 bases at V and 5 bases at J, leaving 4 bases unmatched. Germline lookup yields CDR1 KGHDR and CDR2 SFDVKD. The CDR3 runs to 14 residues. The CDR3 is CATSEPGTGDEQYF. CDR3 DNA sequence: TGTGCCACCAGTGAACCCGGGACAGGGGACGAGCAGTACTTC.

As for this clonotype: One end of the junction fails to match germline, which may point to a read error. The chain recombines TRBV5-1 with TRBJ1-1; D is undetermined. CDR1 is SGHRS, CDR2 YFSETQ, per germline. This CDR3 is 14 amino acids long. The CDR3 coding sequence is TGCGCCAGCAGCTTGGGTAGTATGAACACTGACGCTTTCTTT. It specifies CASSLGSMNTDAFF. Variable domain in full (rest from reference TRBV5-1 and TRBJ1-1): KAGVTQTPRYLIKTRGQQVTLSCSPISGHRSVSWYQQTPGQGLQFLFEYFSETQRNKGNFPGRFSGRQFSNSRSEMNVSTLELGDSALYLCASSLGSMNTDAFFGQGTRLTVV.

This chain links TRBV5-6 with TRBJ2-2, with 10 bases that match TRBD2. After removal of 4 bases from V and 0 bases from J, the junction contained 9 bases not matched to a gene. The CDR3 runs to 18 residues. The V gene's germline CDR1 is SGHDT and CDR2 YYEEEE. The CDR3 DNA reads TGTGCCAGCAGCGACCCGACTAGCGGGTACGCGAACACCGGGGAGCTGTTTTTT. Translating gives CASSDPTSGYANTGELFF. The full variable domain, rest sourced from reference TRBV5-6 and TRBJ2-2, is DAGVTQSPTHLIKTRGQQVTLRCSPKSGHDTVSWYQQALGQGPQFIFQYYEEEERQRGNFPDRFSGHQFPNYSSELNVNALLLGDSALYLCASSDPTSGYANTGELFFGEGSRLTVL.

V usage is TRBV11-3 and J usage is TRBJ2-3; D tentatively reads TRBD1 or TRBD2 (6 bases each). V was clipped by 1 base and J by 2 bases, with 19 bases between them. This CDR3 is 18 amino acids long. Germline-derived CDR1 and CDR2 are SGHNT and YENEEA. This chain's CDR3 is CASSLVGFRRGHTDTQYF. CDR3 in DNA: TGTGCCAGCAGCTTAGTTGGGTTCCGGCGGGGACACACAGATACGCAGTATTTT.

The V gene is TRBV5-1, the J gene TRBJ2-1; 9 bases agree with TRBD2. This CDR3 spans 15 amino acids. Looked up from germline, CDR1 is SGHRS and CDR2 is YFSETQ. The J segment lost 5 bases and the V segment lost 2 bases, leaving 5 bases of the junction unmatched. The CDR3: CASSLPSGVHNEQFF. Written as DNA, the CDR3 is TGCGCCAGCAGCTTACCTAGCGGGGTACACAATGAGCAGTTCTTC. Variable domain in full (rest from reference TRBV5-1 and TRBJ2-1): KAGVTQTPRYLIKTRGQQVTLSCSPISGHRSVSWYQQTPGQGLQFLFEYFSETQRNKGNFPGRFSGRQFSNSRSEMNVSTLELGDSALYLCASSLPSGVHNEQFFGPGTRLTVL.

Notes on this clonotype: A far larger clone is off by one base, so a read error is likely. This chain joins TRBV11-2 and TRBJ2-3; 7 nucleotides align to TRBD1. Trimming at V came to 6 bases and at J to 4 bases, leaving 10 bases not matched to a gene. From germline, CDR1 is SGHAT and CDR2 FQNNGV. The CDR3 is 15 amino acids. The CDR3 sequence: CASSRSKGAADTQYF. CDR3 DNA: TGTGCCAGCAGTCGGTCGAAGGGGGCAGCAGATACGCAGTATTTT.

This clonotype showed up many times. This chain links TRBV7-9 with TRBJ2-4, with 9 bases fitting TRBD1. After removal of 2 bases from V and 5 bases from J, the junction contained 1 base not matched to a gene. Germline V gene lookup returns CDR1 SEHNR and CDR2 FQNEAQ (reference sequence). This CDR3 region has 14 residues. For the CDR3, the DNA is TGTGCCAGCAGCTTACGACAGGGGGAAAACATTCAGTACTTC. It translates to CASSLRQGENIQYF.

This clonotype was counted between two and nine times. This sequence joins TRBV27 and TRBJ1-2, with unresolved D. The CDR3 is 14 amino acids. Germline V gene data show CDR1 as MNHEY and CDR2 as SMNVEV (reference sequence). Trimming left V 8 bases short and J 4 bases short, with 17 bases between. This CDR3 is CASGSATEPYGYTF. Written as DNA, the CDR3 is TGTGCCAGCGGTTCGGCCACGGAGCCCTATGGCTACACCTTC.

This clonotype was detected ten times or more. The genes are TRBV11-1 and TRBJ2-1; D gene unclear. CDR1 and CDR2 from the germline V gene are SGHAT and FQDESV (reference sequence). Between the trimmed V and J ends, which lost 2 bases and 9 bases, there was a span of 8 bases. This CDR3 has 12 residues. CDR3 sequence: CASSLRRVEQFF. CDR3 coding DNA: TGTGCCAGCAGCTTACGACGGGTTGAGCAGTTCTTC. The full variable domain, its missing parts supplied by reference TRBV11-1 and TRBJ2-1, is EAEVAQSPRYKITEKSQAVAFWCDPISGHATLYWYRQILGQGPELLVQFQDESVVDDSQLPKDRFSAERLKGVDSTLKIQPAELGDSAMYLCASSLRRVEQFFGPGTRLTVL.